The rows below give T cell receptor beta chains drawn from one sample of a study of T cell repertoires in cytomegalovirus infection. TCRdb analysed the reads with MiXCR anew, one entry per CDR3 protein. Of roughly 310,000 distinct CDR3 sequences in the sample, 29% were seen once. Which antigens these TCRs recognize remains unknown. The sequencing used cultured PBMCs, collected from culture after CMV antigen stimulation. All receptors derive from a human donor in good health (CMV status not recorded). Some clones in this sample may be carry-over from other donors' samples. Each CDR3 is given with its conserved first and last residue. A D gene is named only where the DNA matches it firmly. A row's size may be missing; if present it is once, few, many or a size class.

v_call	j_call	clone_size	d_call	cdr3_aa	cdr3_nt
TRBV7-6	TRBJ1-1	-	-	CASSLYEGNTEAFF	TGTGCCAGCAGCTTATATGAGGGGAACACTGAAGCTTTCTTT
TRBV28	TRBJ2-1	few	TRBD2	CASSLGAGLALDEQFF	TGTGCCAGCAGTTTGGGAGCGGGACTAGCGTTAGATGAGCAGTTCTTC
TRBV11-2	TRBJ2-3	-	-	CASRLRGIDTDTQYF	TGTGCCAGCAGATTAAGGGGGATAGACACAGATACGCAGTATTTT
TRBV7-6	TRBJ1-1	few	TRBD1	CASSLAPGGGGTEAFF	TGTGCCAGCAGCTTAGCCCCAGGGGGCGGAGGAACTGAAGCTTTCTTT
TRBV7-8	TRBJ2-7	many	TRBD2	CASSATSGVHEQYF	TGTGCCAGCAGCGCCACTAGCGGGGTTCACGAGCAGTACTTC
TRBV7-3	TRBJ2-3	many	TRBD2	CASSETSGRTDTQYF	TGTGCCAGCAGCGAAACTAGCGGACGCACAGATACGCAGTATTTT
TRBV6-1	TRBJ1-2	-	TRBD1	CASSEVGTGKYGYTF	TGTGCCAGCAGTGAAGTAGGGACAGGGAAGTATGGCTACACCTTC
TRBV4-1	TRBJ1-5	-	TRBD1	CASSQVGTDRSGPQHF	TGTGCCAGCAGCCAAGTGGGGACAGACAGATCTGGACCCCAGCATTTT
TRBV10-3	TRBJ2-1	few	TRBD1	CATVDRGTYNEQFF	TGTGCCACCGTGGACAGGGGGACCTACAATGAGCAGTTCTTC
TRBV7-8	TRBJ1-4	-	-	CASSSSDKLFF	TGTGCCAGCAGCTCAAGCGACAAACTGTTTTTT
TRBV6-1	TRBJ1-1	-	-	CASSSLAEGNTEAFF	TGTGCCAGCAGTTCCCTAGCGGAGGGGAACACTGAAGCTTTCTTT
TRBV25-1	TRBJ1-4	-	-	CASSEFRAGRNRGEKLFF	TGTGCCAGCAGTGAATTCAGGGCAGGGAGGAATCGTGGCGAAAAACTGTTTTTT
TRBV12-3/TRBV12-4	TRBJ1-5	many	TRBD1	CASSPGGRGNQPQHF	TGTGCCAGCAGTCCAGGGGGTCGCGGGAATCAGCCCCAGCATTTT
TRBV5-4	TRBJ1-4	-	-	CASSLPGQEKLFF	TGTGCCAGCAGCTTACCGGGACAAGAAAAACTGTTTTTT
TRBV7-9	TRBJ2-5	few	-	CASSPRLARAEETQYF	TGTGCCAGCAGCCCCCGTCTCGCCAGGGCTGAGGAGACCCAGTACTTC
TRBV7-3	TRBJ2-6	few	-	CASSFGGGVAGANVLTF	TGTGCCAGCAGCTTTGGAGGGGGGGTGGCTGGGGCCAACGTCCTGACTTTC
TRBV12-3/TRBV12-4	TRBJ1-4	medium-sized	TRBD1	CASSPGQGAFSTNEKLFF	TGTGCCAGCAGCCCGGGACAGGGGGCGTTTAGTACTAATGAAAAACTGTTTTTT
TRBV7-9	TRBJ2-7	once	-	CASSLADRITVYEQYF	TGTGCCAGCAGCTTAGCGGACAGAATAACGGTATACGAGCAGTACTTC
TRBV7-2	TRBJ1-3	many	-	CASSPRVGRRLSGNTIYF	TGTGCCAGCAGCCCAAGGGTCGGACGGCGACTCTCTGGAAACACCATATATTTT
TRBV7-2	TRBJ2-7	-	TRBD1	CASSILGQGDEQYF	TGTGCCAGCAGCATCCTAGGACAGGGCGACGAGCAGTACTTC
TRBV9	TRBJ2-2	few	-	CASSVQPLSGELFF	TGTGCCAGCAGCGTGCAGCCGTTGTCCGGGGAGCTGTTTTTT
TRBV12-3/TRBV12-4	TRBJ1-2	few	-	CASRGRGRGLYGYTF	TGTGCCAGCAGGGGCCGAGGACGGGGTCTGTATGGCTACACCTTC
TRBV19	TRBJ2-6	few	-	CASTNFISGANVLTF	TGTGCCAGTACCAATTTTATCTCTGGGGCCAACGTCCTGACTTTC
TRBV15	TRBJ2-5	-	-	CATSSGTLEETQYF	TGTGCCACCAGCAGCGGGACCCTTGAAGAGACCCAGTACTTC
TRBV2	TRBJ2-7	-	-	CASSGDAYEQYF	TGTGCCAGCAGTGGGGACGCATACGAGCAGTACTTC
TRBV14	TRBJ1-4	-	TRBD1	CASSQDRVYEKLFF	TGTGCCAGCAGCCAGGACAGGGTCTATGAAAAACTGTTTTTT
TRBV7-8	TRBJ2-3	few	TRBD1	CASSMGQGRSDTQYF	TGTGCCAGCAGTATGGGACAGGGGCGATCAGATACGCAGTATTTT
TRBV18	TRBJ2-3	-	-	CASSPNLDTQYF	TGTGCCAGCTCCCCTAACTTGGATACGCAGTATTTT
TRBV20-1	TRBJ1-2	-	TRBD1	CSALPGQGGYGYTF	TGCAGTGCTCTTCCTGGACAGGGAGGGTATGGCTACACCTTC
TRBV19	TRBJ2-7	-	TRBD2	CASKPSGETYEQYF	TGTGCCAGTAAGCCTAGCGGGGAAACCTACGAGCAGTACTTC
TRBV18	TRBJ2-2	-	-	CASSLGISNTGELFF	TGTGCCAGCTCACTAGGGATCTCGAACACCGGGGAGCTGTTTTTT
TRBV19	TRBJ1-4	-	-	CASRLGGSNEKLFF	TGTGCCAGCCGATTGGGGGGGAGTAATGAAAAACTGTTTTTT
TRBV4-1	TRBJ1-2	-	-	CASSQSLTGRNYGYTF	TGCGCCAGCAGCCAATCCCTAACCGGGCGGAACTATGGCTACACCTTC
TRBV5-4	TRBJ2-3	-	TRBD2	CASSLGREGTETQYF	TGTGCCAGCAGCTTGGGGCGGGAGGGCACGGAGACGCAGTATTTT
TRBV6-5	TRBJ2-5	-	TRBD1	CASSYSDREKTQYF	TGTGCCAGCAGTTACTCGGACAGGGAAAAGACCCAGTACTTC
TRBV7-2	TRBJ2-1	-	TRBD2	CASSPPAGGVAYNEQFF	TGTGCCAGCAGTCCTCCGGCGGGAGGCGTTGCCTACAATGAGCAGTTCTTC
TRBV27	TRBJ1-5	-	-	CAGSLYGNQPQHF	TGTGCCGGCAGTTTATATGGTAATCAGCCCCAGCATTTT
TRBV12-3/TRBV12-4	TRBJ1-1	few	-	CASSLILGAGPNTEAFF	TGTGCCAGCAGTTTAATTTTAGGGGCAGGACCGAACACTGAAGCTTTCTTT
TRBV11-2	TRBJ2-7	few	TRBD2	CASSLDPRTSGRFSYEQYF	TGTGCCAGCAGCTTAGACCCCAGGACTAGCGGGAGGTTCTCCTACGAGCAGTACTTC
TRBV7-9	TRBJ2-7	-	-	CASSSETSSYEQYF	TGTGCCAGCAGCTCCGAGACTAGTTCCTACGAGCAGTACTTC
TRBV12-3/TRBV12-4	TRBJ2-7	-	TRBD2	CASRSQSGSGVYEQYF	TGTGCCAGCAGATCCCAAAGCGGGAGTGGGGTCTACGAGCAGTACTTC
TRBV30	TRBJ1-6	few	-	CAWSAEPESPLHF	TGTGCCTGGAGTGCTGAACCTGAATCACCCCTCCACTTT
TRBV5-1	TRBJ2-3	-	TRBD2	CASSLRLASDTQYF	TGCGCCAGCAGCTTACGACTAGCATCAGATACGCAGTATTTT
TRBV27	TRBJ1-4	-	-	CASSPQGVWQKLFF	TGTGCCAGCAGTCCACAAGGGGTTTGGCAAAAACTGTTTTTT
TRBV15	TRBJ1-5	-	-	CATSSTGINNQPQHF	TGTGCCACCAGCTCTACAGGGATCAACAATCAGCCCCAGCATTTT
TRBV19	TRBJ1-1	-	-	CASSIDLRVYRVAPRNTEAFF	TGTGCCAGTAGTATAGATCTACGGGTTTATAGGGTGGCTCCGAGGAACACTGAAGCTTTCTTT
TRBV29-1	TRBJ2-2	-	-	CSVEPLQSNTGELFF	TGCAGCGTTGAACCCCTCCAATCGAACACCGGGGAGCTGTTTTTT
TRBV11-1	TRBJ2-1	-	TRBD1	CASSSYPPGGRGMGEQFF	TGTGCCAGCAGCAGCTACCCCCCAGGGGGCAGAGGGATGGGTGAGCAGTTCTTC
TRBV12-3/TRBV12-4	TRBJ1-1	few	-	CASSPMGGMSAEAFF	TGTGCCAGCAGTCCCATGGGGGGGATGAGTGCTGAAGCTTTCTTT
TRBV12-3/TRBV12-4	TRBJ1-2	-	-	CASSLPGTSGYTF	TGTGCCAGCAGTTTACCCGGGACTAGTGGCTACACCTTC